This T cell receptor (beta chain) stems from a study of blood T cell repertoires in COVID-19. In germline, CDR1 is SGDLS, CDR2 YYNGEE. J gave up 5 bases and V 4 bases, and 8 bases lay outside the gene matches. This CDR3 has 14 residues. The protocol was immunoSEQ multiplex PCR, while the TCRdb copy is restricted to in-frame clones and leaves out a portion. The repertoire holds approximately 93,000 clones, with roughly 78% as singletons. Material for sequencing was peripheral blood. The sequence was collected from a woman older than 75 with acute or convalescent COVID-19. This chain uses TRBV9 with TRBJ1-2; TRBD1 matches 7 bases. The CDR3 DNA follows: TGTGCCAGCAGCCCCCGCGGACAGGCGTATGGCTACACCTTC. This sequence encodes CASSPRGQAYGYTF.